This T cell receptor (beta chain) was sequenced during a study of spatial heterogeneity in lung cancer. Regarding time point: sample taken at primary tumor resection. This clonotype was counted many times. The antigen is unknown. Because this beta chain is a stray read in a library intended to capture alpha chains, its abundance should not be given much weight. Study-wide points: Mutation tallies in tumors tracked expanded intratumoral alpha and beta TCR counts. Roughly 6.3% of tumor T cells for alpha chains and around 13% for beta chains were estimated to be covered.

The V end was cut by 0 bases, the J end by 6 bases, with 12 bases between. Germline V gives CDR1 SGHDT, CDR2 YYEEEE. This CDR3 spans 15 amino acids. A unique molecular identifier was carried by every single TCR cDNA molecule. Each CDR3 protein gets one entry after TCRdb re-called the 5' RACE reads with MiXCR. This sample has approximately 9,500 distinct CDR3 sequences, with around 10% found just once. The TCR comes from a male donor with early-stage non-small cell lung cancer. Sequencing was performed on lung tumor tissue, taken at surgery. This chain connects TRBV5-6 to TRBJ2-2; D is perhaps TRBD2 (5 bases). The CDR3 region has the DNA TGTGCCAGCAGCTTGGTATTGGGGAGTCCCGGGGAGCTGTTTTTT. Amino acids: CASSLVLGSPGELFF.